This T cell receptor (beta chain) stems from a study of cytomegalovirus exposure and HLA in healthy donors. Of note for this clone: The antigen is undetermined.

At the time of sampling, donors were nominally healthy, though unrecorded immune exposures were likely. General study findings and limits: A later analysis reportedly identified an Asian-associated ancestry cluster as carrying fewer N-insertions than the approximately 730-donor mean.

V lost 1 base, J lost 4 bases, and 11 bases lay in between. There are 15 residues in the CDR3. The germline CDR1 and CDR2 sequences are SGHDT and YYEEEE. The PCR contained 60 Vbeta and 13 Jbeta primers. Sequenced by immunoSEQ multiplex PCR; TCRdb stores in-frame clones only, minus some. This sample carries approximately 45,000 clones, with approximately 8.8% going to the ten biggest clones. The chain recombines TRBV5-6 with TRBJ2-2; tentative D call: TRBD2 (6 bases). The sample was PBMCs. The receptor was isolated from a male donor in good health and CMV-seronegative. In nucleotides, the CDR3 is TGTGCCAGCAGCTTGCTCCTAGCGACCACCGGGGAGCTGTTTTTT. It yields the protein CASSLLLATTGELFF.